This TCR beta chain was retrieved from a study of cytomegalovirus exposure and HLA in healthy donors. Overall study findings and caveats: Associated with cytomegalovirus, according to the listing, were 150 to 200 TCR beta chains. Productive status was seen about 87% or about 30% of the time for most TCR beta V segments in an earlier analysis. Reportedly, TCR beta sequences accurately predicted HLA-A and HLA-B alleles in most subjects. In a later analysis, around 18,000 TCR beta sequences were associated with HLA alleles at 0.05 false discovery rate.

For this clone: The antigen is unknown.

CDR3 length: 13 residues. V was pared by 5 bases and J by 6 bases, with 12 bases between. The germline CDR1 and CDR2 sequences are LNHDA and SQIVND (reference sequence). With 60 Vbeta and 13 Jbeta primers, the PCR was carried out. This table comes from immunoSEQ multiplex PCR, and its TCRdb copy is limited to in-frame clones, with some not included. The sample yields approximately 170,000 clones, of which the top ten take up less than 0.95%. The V call is TRBV19, the J call TRBJ2-3; TRBD1 is a possible D gene (6 bases). The sequenced material came from PBMCs. This sequence originates from a woman younger than 35 in good health and CMV-seropositive. The CDR3 bases are TGTGCCAGTAGTGTTCAGGGGTCGGATACGCAGTATTTT. Translated: CASSVQGSDTQYF.